This TCR beta chain stems from a study of OX40 agonist ivuxolimab in advanced cancers. The table came from immunoSEQ multiplex PCR; TCRdb's copy has only in-frame clones and leaves some out. Seen here are 99,000 or so clones, 84% observed once, and the top ten hold about 5.5%. Between the trimmed V and J ends, which lost 2 bases and 1 base, there was a span of 5 bases. The CDR3 is 13 amino acids. In germline, CDR1 is SNHLY, CDR2 FYNNEI. This clone occurred once. As yet, its antigen is unknown. Overall study findings and caveats: Clonal expansion among partial responders at 0.1-3.0 mg/kg ranked near the lowest.

This sample comprised CD4+ or CD8+ T cells sorted from blood, obtained in a trial of the OX40 agonist ivuxolimab. The receptor comes from an adult with an advanced solid tumor such as melanoma, head and neck, liver or kidney cancer. The J gene is TRBJ1-1, the V gene TRBV2, with D unresolved. DNA of the CDR3: TGTGCCAGCAGTGAATTGGAGAACACTGAAGCTTTCTTT. It codes for CASSELENTEAFF.